The 7 T cell receptor beta chains in this list originate from one sample, sequenced in a study of shared clonotypes between healthy human individuals. Clones were sequenced by immunoSEQ multiplex PCR, and TCRdb holds only the in-frame ones, with some missing. The sample records about 2.4 million clones, approximately 94% being singletons. Material for sequencing was naive CD4+ T cells from PBMCs. Subset reported: CD45RA+ positively selected. Receptors originate from a man aged 18 to 35 in good health. Some clones in this sample may be carry-over from other donors' samples.

A remark on this clone: The same CDR3 is also encoded by other DNA sequences in this sample. The genes are TRBV18 and TRBJ1-3; 10 nucleotides line up with TRBD1. V lost 6 bases, J lost 4 bases, and 6 bases stayed unmatched. The CDR3 has 15 amino acids. Germline V gene data show CDR1 as KGHSH and CDR2 as LQKENI. CDR3 region: CASSPGQGPGNTIYF. CDR3 DNA sequence: TGTGCCAGCTCCCCGGGACAGGGGCCGGGAAACACCATATATTTT.

The chain joins TRBV28 to TRBJ1-5; a weak D match, TRBD1 (6 bases). The germline V gene encodes CDR1 MDHEN and CDR2 SYDVKM. V was trimmed by 7 bases and J by 7 bases, leaving 14 bases between them. CDR3 length: 13 residues. The DNA for the CDR3 is TGTGCCAGCACGAGAGGGGGGAACCAGCCCCAGCATTTT. As protein: CASTRGGNQPQHF.

The gene calls are TRBV9 and TRBJ1-4; TRBD1 matches 7 bases. Germline V lookup: CDR1 SGDLS, CDR2 YYNGEE. This CDR3 has 16 residues. The V gene end was trimmed by 0 bases and the J gene end by 5 bases; junction bases not matched to a gene: 7. CDR3 amino acids: CASSVANGQANEKLFF. DNA of the CDR3: TGTGCCAGCAGCGTAGCTAATGGACAGGCCAATGAAAAACTGTTTTTT.

In nucleotides, the CDR3 is TGTGCCATCAGTGAGTCCCGGGAAAGGGGCGAGCAGTACTTC. This gives the protein CAISESRERGEQYF. This chain links TRBV10-3 with TRBJ2-7; D could derive from TRBD1 or TRBD2 (5 bases each). The CDR3 extends over 14 amino acids. Trimming removed 0 bases at V and 6 bases at J, with 12 bases between. The germline gives CDR1 ENHRY, CDR2 SYGVKD.

The chain employs TRBV10-2 and TRBJ2-7; 8 bases fit TRBD2. The CDR3 totals 15 residues. From germline, CDR1 is WSHSY and CDR2 SAAADI. V dropped 8 bases and J dropped 1; count of bases not matched to a gene: 10. The CDR3 loop is CASRASAGASYEQYF. CDR3 DNA: TGCGCCAGCCGCGCCTCAGCGGGAGCATCCTACGAGCAGTACTTC.

The rearrangement links TRBV6-1 to TRBJ2-2; 9 bases align to TRBD2. Germline V lookup: CDR1 MNHNS, CDR2 SASEGT. Losses at the gene ends were 2 bases for V and 5 bases for J; bases not matched to a gene: 9. CDR3 size: 17 residues. CDR3 in DNA: TGTGCCAGCAGTGAATTCTCTCTAGCGGGACTTACCGGGGAGCTGTTTTTT. Translating it yields CASSEFSLAGLTGELFF.

The V call is TRBV28, the J call TRBJ2-5; possibly TRBD1 for D (6 bases). The end of the DNA is better explained by TRBJ2-7, so the J call may be wrong. This CDR3 region has 13 residues. Germline V CDR1 and CDR2: MDHEN, SYDVKM. Here the CDR3 DNA reads TGTGCCAGCACCATGGGGGCCCGCTACGAGCAGTACTTC. It translates to CASTMGARYEQYF.